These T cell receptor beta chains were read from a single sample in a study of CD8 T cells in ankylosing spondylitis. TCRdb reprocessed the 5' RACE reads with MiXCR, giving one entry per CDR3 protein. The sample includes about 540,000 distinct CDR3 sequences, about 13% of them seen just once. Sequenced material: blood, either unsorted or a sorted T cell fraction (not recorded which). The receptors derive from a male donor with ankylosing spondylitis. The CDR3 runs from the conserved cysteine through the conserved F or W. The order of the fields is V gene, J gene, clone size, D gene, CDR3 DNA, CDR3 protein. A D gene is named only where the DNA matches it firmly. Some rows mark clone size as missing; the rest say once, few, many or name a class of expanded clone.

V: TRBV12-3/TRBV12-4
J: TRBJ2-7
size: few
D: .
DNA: TGTGCCAGCAGTCGAAACGGGGCAGGTTCCTACGAGCAGTACTTC
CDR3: CASSRNGAGSYEQYF

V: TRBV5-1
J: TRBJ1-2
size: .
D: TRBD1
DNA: TGCGCCAGCAGCAAGGACAGGTTCGGCTATGGCTACACCTTC
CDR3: CASSKDRFGYGYTF

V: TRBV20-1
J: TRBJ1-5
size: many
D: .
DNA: TGCAGTGCTAGAGGGGGGGCAGTGGGTCAGCCCCAGCATTTT
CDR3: CSARGGAVGQPQHF

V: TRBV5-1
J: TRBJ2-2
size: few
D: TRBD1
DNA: TGCGCCAGCAGCACCCTACAGGGGGCCGGGGAGCTGTTTTTT
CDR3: CASSTLQGAGELFF

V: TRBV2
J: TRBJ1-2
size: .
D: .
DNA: TGTGCCAGCGTTTACAGGGAAAACTATGGCTACACCTTC
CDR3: CASVYRENYGYTF

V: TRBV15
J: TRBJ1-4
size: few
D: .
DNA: TGTGCCACCAGCAGAGAGCGAGGGAAACTGTTTTTT
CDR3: CATSRERGKLFF

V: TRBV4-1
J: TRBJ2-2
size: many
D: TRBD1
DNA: TGCGCCAGTAGCCCAGGACAGGGAATAACCGGGGAGCTGTTTTTT
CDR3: CASSPGQGITGELFF

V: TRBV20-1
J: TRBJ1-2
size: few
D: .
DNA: TGCAGTGCTAGACGAACAGGGACTTATGGCTACACCTTC
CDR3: CSARRTGTYGYTF

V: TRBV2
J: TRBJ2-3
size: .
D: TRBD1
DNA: TGTGCCAGCAGTGAGACAGGGGCTAGCACAGATACGCAGTATTTT
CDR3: CASSETGASTDTQYF

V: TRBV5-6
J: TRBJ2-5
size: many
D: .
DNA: TGTGCCAGCAGCTGGGGCGAGACCCAGTACTTC
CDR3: CASSWGETQYF

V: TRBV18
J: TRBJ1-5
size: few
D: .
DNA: TGTGCCAGCTCATCTGAAGGGACGGATAGCAATCAGCCCCAGCATTTT
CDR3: CASSSEGTDSNQPQHF

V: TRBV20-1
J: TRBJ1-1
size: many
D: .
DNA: TGCAGTGCTAGAGATTCTCGTCCAACAGGGTTGGGGGTCACCGCTTTCTTT
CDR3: CSARDSRPTGLGVTAFF

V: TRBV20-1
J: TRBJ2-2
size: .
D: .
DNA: TGCAGTGCTAGCCGAGCAGACCTGAACACCGGGGAGCTGTTTTTT
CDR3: CSASRADLNTGELFF

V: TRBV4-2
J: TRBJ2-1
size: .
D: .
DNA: TGTGCCAGCAGCCTAAATTCGGCCGGAGGGTTGGAGCAGTTCTTC
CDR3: CASSLNSAGGLEQFF

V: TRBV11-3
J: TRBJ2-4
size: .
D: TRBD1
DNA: TGTGCCAGCAGCCGGAGGACAGGGGGTGAGAACATTCAGTACTTC
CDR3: CASSRRTGGENIQYF

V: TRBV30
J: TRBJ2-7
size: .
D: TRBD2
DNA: TGTGCCTGGATGCGGGAGTGGCCCTACGAGCAGTACTTC
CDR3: CAWMREWPYEQYF

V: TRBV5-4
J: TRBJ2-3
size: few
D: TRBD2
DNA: TGTGCCAGCAGCTTGGCCTGGGCTAGCGGGAGGGCCCGCACAGATACGCAGTATTTT
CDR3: CASSLAWASGRARTDTQYF

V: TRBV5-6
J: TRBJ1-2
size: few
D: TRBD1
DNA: TGTGCCAGCAGGCGTACAGGGGTTCAAGGCTACACCTTC
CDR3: CASRRTGVQGYTF

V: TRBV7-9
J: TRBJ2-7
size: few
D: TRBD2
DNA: TGTGCCAGCAGCTTGGCGGGACTAGCGGGAGGGCCCATCGAGCAGTACTTC
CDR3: CASSLAGLAGGPIEQYF

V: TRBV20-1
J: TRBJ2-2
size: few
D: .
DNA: TGCAGTGCTAGGAGGGGCACGTTCGGTGGGCAGAGGAACACCGGGGAGCTGTTTTTT
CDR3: CSARRGTFGGQRNTGELFF

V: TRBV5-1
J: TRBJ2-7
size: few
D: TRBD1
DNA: TGCGCCAGCAGCTTGGGACAGGGACCTCTCGAGCAGTACTTC
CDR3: CASSLGQGPLEQYF

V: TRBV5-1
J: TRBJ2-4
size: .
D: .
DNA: TGCGCCAGCAGCTCCCCGTCCAAAAACATTCAGTACTTC
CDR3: CASSSPSKNIQYF

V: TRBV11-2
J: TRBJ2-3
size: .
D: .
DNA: TGTGCCAGCAGCTTAGCCTGGGCAAGGCGGGATACGCAGTATTTT
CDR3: CASSLAWARRDTQYF

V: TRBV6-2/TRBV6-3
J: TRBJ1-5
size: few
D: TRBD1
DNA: TGTGCCAGCGGTCAGGGGGCTTCACGAAATCAGCCCCAGCATTTT
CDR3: CASGQGASRNQPQHF

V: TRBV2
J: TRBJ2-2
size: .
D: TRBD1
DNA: TGTGCCAGCAGCCCTACCGGGGGACAGGGAGGAACCGGGGAGCTGTTTTTT
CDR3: CASSPTGGQGGTGELFF

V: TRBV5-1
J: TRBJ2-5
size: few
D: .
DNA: TGCGCCAGCAGCTTGGAGCCCAGCCAGTACCAAGAGACCCAGTACTTC
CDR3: CASSLEPSQYQETQYF

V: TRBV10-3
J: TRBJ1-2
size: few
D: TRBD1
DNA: TGTGCCATCAAGCCGACAGGGACGAATGGCTACACCTTC
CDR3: CAIKPTGTNGYTF

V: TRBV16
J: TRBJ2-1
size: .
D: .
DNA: TGTGCCAGCAGCCGAGAATCCTACAATGAGCAGTTCTTC
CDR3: CASSRESYNEQFF

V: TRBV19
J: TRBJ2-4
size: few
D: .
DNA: TGTGCCAGTAGTACTACAGGGAAAGGGGCCAAAAACATTCAGTACTTC
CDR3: CASSTTGKGAKNIQYF

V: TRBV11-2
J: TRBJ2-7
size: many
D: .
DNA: TGTGCCAGCAGCTCAGAACTAGAGCAGTACTTC
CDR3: CASSSELEQYF

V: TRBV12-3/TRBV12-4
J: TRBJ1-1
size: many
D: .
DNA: TGTGCCAGCACCACGCCACAGGTGAACACTGAAGCTTTCTTT
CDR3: CASTTPQVNTEAFF

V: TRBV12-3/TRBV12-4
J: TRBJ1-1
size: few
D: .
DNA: TGTGCCAGCAGACCTCCCCAGGGGAAGCTGTTCTTT
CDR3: CASRPPQGKLFF

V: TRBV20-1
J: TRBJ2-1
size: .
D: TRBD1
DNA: TGCAGTGCTGTTAGACAGGGGGCCCACAATGAGCAGTTCTTC
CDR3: CSAVRQGAHNEQFF

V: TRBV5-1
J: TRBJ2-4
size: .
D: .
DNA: TGCGCCAGCAGCTTTGGCGGGAATTCCGACATTCAGTACTTC
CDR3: CASSFGGNSDIQYF

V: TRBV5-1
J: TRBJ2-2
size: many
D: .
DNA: TGCGCCAGCAGCGTGGACGTAGGGCACACCGGGGAGCTGTTTTTT
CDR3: CASSVDVGHTGELFF

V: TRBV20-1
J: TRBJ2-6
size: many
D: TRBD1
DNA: TGCAGTGCTAGAGTGAGACAGGGAGACTCTGGGGCCAACGTCCTGACTTTC
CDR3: CSARVRQGDSGANVLTF

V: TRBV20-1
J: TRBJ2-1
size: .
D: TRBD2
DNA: TGCAGTGCTGGAGTAGCGGGAAGCTCCTACAATGAGCAGTTCTTC
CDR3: CSAGVAGSSYNEQFF

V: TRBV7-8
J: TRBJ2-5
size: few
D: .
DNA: TGTGCCAGCAGCTCGCGGGCCTCAGGGACCCAGTACTTC
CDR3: CASSSRASGTQYF

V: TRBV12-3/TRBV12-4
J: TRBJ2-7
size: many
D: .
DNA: TGTGCCAGCCCCTTCGGACAGCCACTCTTC
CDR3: CASPFGQPLF

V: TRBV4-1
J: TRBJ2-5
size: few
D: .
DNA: TGCGCCAGCAGCCAACTAGCCCCTCGTCCCCCCCGTGTGTACTTC
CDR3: CASSQLAPRPPRVYF